A single sample gave rise to the 8 T cell receptor beta chains below, sequenced in a study of blood T cells in healthy people across ages. PCR was performed a second time for about 6 to 12 cycles using a sample-barcoded 5' primer and a J-beta primer mix. TCRdb analysed the 5' RACE reads with MiXCR anew, one entry per CDR3 protein. Of under 800,000 distinct CDR3 sequences listed, more than 40% are singletons. Material for sequencing was blood. All receptors derive from a woman aged 60-70 years in good health.

The rearrangement joins TRBV7-8 to TRBJ1-2, with D possibly matching TRBD1 (5 bases). The CDR3 runs 14 residues. Trimming shortened V by 0 bases and J by 8 bases, and 13 bases separated the two germline ends. In germline, CDR1 is SGHVS, CDR2 FQNEAQ. CDR3 nucleotides: TGTGCCAGCAGCTTAGCGCAGAGGGGAGGAGGCTACACCTTC. Its protein is CASSLAQRGGGYTF.

The chain links TRBV20-1 to TRBJ2-5; tentative D call: TRBD2 (6 bases). The V end was cut by 6 bases, the J end by 4 bases, with 12 bases between. Germline V CDR1 and CDR2: DFQATT, SNEGSKA (reference sequence). The CDR3 is 12 amino acids. The CDR3 DNA sequence: TGCAGTGCCGCGGGGCAGGGAGAGACCCAGTACTTC. This translates into CSAAGQGETQYF.

V gene TRBV12-3 or TRBV12-4 combines with J gene TRBJ1-1, with 7 bases identical to TRBD1. CDR3 length equals 18 residues. J lost 0 bases, V lost 2 bases, and 12 bases had no gene match. For the CDR3, the DNA is TGTGCCAGCAGTTTAACCCAGGGGGGGGGTGAAATGAACACTGAAGCTTTCTTT. Translated, it gives CASSLTQGGGEMNTEAFF.

The J gene is TRBJ1-2, the V gene TRBV6-5; 9 bases are shared with TRBD1. V lost 0 bases to trimming and J lost 4 bases; unmatched junction nucleotides: 3. From germline, CDR1 is MNHEY and CDR2 SVGAGI. CDR3 length: 15 residues. CDR3 region: CASSYSTGGGYGYTF. CDR3 DNA: TGTGCCAGCAGTTACTCGACAGGGGGAGGCTATGGCTACACCTTC.

This clonotype was detected only a few times. J is TRBJ2-5 and V is TRBV27, with D possibly called TRBD1 or TRBD2 (7 bases each). The CDR3 runs 17 residues. V was trimmed by 5 bases and J by 4 bases, leaving 23 bases between them. Germline CDR1 and CDR2: MNHEY and SMNVEV (reference sequence). The CDR3 nucleotides are TGTGCCAGCAGTCTACGGGGAGCGGGACAGTTATTAGAGACCCAGTACTTC. Its translation is CASSLRGAGQLLETQYF.

The rearrangement links TRBV6-6 to TRBJ2-3; TRBD2 matches 11 bases. Looked up from germline, CDR1 is MNHNY and CDR2 is SVGAGI (reference sequence). This CDR3 region has 14 residues. Losses at the gene ends were 6 bases for V and 13 bases for J; bases not matched to a gene: 12. CDR3 sequence: CASSQLAGAPVKYF. The CDR3 coding sequence is TGTGCCAGCAGCCAACTAGCGGGAGCCCCCGTAAAGTATTTT.

The chain joins TRBV11-1 to TRBJ1-1, with 8 bases fitting TRBD1. Germline CDR1 and CDR2: SGHAT and FQDESV (reference sequence). The CDR3 covers 13 residues. Trimming removed 7 bases from V and 3 bases from J; junction bases left unmatched: 4. CDR3 loop: CASTATGDTEAFF. The CDR3 bases are TGTGCCAGCACCGCGACAGGGGACACTGAAGCTTTCTTT.

This sequence joins TRBV10-3 and TRBJ2-3, with TRBD2 matching 7 bases. Germline CDR1 ENHRY, CDR2 SYGVKD. The CDR3 consists of 14 residues. V gave up 5 bases and J gave up 6 bases; unmatched junction bases: 8. CDR3 protein: CAISRGGAEDTQYF. The CDR3 DNA reads as TGTGCCATCAGTAGGGGAGGGGCAGAGGATACGCAGTATTTT.